A single sample gave rise to the 17 T cell receptor beta chains below, sequenced in a study of blood T cell repertoires in COVID-19. Profiled with immunoSEQ multiplex PCR; TCRdb holds only in-frame clones, not every one. The data contain under 75,000 clones, 81% of them seen just once; the ten biggest clones take up approximately 30%. Sequencing was performed on peripheral blood. Source of these receptors: a woman aged 80 or over with active or convalescent COVID-19.

The chain employs TRBV10-3 and TRBJ1-6; 8 bases are a match to TRBD1. This CDR3 comprises 15 residues. In germline, CDR1 is ENHRY, CDR2 SYGVKD. J was trimmed by 8 bases and V by 3 bases; bases with no gene match: 6. The CDR3 bases are TGTGCCATCAGTGAAGGACAGGGTAGAGATTCACCCCTCCACTTT. As protein: CAISEGQGRDSPLHF.

The chain carries TRBV10-3 and TRBJ1-2; 9 bases agree with TRBD1. The junction had 9 bases not matched to a gene; V was cut back by 4 bases and J by 6 bases. The CDR3 length is 15 residues. Per germline, CDR1 ENHRY and CDR2 SYGVKD. CDR3 sequence reads: CAISATRWTGDGYTF. In DNA, the CDR3 is TGTGCCATCAGTGCCACCCGCTGGACAGGGGATGGCTACACCTTC.

The chain is built from TRBV27 and TRBJ2-1, with D possibly TRBD1 on 5 matching bases. This CDR3 has 15 residues. Looked up from germline, CDR1 is MNHEY and CDR2 is SMNVEV (reference sequence). The ends were cut back, 3 bases at V and 4 bases at J, with 13 bases in the middle. The CDR3 bases are TGTGCCAGCAGTTTGTGGGGCGTGGGATACAATGAGCAGTTCTTC. Protein: CASSLWGVGYNEQFF.

J is TRBJ2-5 and V is TRBV5-1; the D is unclear. There are 14 residues in the CDR3. CDR1 and CDR2 (germline): SGHRS, YFSETQ. V shed 6 bases and J shed 2 bases, with 14 bases lying between them. The CDR3 sequence is CASTSTRQQETQYF. The CDR3 DNA sequence: TGCGCCAGCACAAGCACGAGGCAACAAGAGACCCAGTACTTC.

This chain links TRBV6-5 with TRBJ1-5; 8 positions agree with TRBD1. Germline V CDR1 and CDR2: MNHEY, SVGAGI. J was trimmed by 3 bases and V by 5 bases; bases with no gene match: 6. The length of the CDR3 is 15 residues. The CDR3 sequence is CASSLLRGPNQPQHF. DNA of the CDR3: TGTGCCAGCAGTCTACTCAGGGGGCCCAATCAGCCCCAGCATTTT.

The V call is TRBV6-5, the J call TRBJ1-4; possibly TRBD1 for D (6 bases). In germline, CDR1 is MNHEY, CDR2 SVGAGI. Trimming stripped 2 bases from V and 3 bases from J, with 7 bases between. This CDR3 has 14 residues. As DNA, the CDR3 is TGTGCCAGCAGTTACGGGGGCCCTAATGAAAAACTGTTTTTT. It yields the protein CASSYGGPNEKLFF.

V gene TRBV5-4 combines with J gene TRBJ1-1; TRBD1 matches 10 bases. The J segment lost 7 bases and the V segment lost 5 bases, leaving 11 bases of the junction unmatched. This CDR3 region has 15 residues. CDR1 SGHNT and CDR2 YYREEE come from the germline V gene (reference sequence). The CDR3 loop is CASSTRQGALGEAFF. The CDR3 DNA reads as TGTGCCAGCAGTACCAGACAGGGGGCGCTGGGTGAAGCTTTCTTT.

This chain joins TRBV3-1 (or the pseudogene TRBV3-2) and TRBJ2-6; 9 positions agree with TRBD1. Per germline, CDR1 LGHDT and CDR2 YNNKEL (reference sequence). The V and J ends lost 4 bases and 2 bases, in that order; junction bases with no gene match: 6. The CDR3 is 17 amino acids. The CDR3, as DNA: TGTGCCAGCAGCCCACGACAGGGGGGGCCTGGGGCCAACGTCCTGACTTTC. Encoded protein: CASSPRQGGPGANVLTF.

This chain joins TRBV5-1 and TRBJ1-1; no firm D call. There are 15 residues in the CDR3. Per germline, CDR1 SGHRS and CDR2 YFSETQ. V lost 8 bases to trimming and J lost 0 bases, with 17 bases between them. The CDR3 spells CASTQARGMNTEAFF. The CDR3 nucleotides are TGCGCCAGTACCCAGGCCAGAGGGATGAACACTGAAGCTTTCTTT.

Here the CDR3 DNA reads TGTGCCACCACGAGCGGCTCCAACACCGGGGAGCTGTTTTTT. This gives the protein CATTSGSNTGELFF. The chain has TRBV24-1 and TRBJ2-2, with D possibly matching TRBD2 (5 bases). Trimming took off 8 bases at V and 2 bases at J, with 11 bases between the two ends. CDR1 KGHDR and CDR2 SFDVKD come from the germline V gene. The CDR3 contains 14 residues.

The rearrangement joins TRBV6-2 or TRBV6-3 to TRBJ2-5; no reliable D call. Germline V CDR1 and CDR2: MNHEY, SVGEGT. Trimming took 2 bases from V and 5 from J, leaving 12 bases between them. This CDR3 spans 14 amino acids. As DNA, the CDR3 is TGTGCCAGCAGTTACGTTAGTTTTCTGGAGACCCAGTACTTC. It codes for CASSYVSFLETQYF.

The chain uses TRBV28 and TRBJ2-2; TRBD2 aligns across 8 bases. The CDR3 loop spans 15 amino acids. The J segment lost 5 bases and the V segment lost 6 bases, leaving 8 bases of the junction unmatched. CDR1 and CDR2 (germline): MDHEN, SYDVKM. The CDR3 is CASSRGGTTTGELFF. CDR3 DNA: TGTGCCAGCAGCCGGGGGGGTACTACTACCGGGGAGCTGTTTTTT.

V is TRBV28 and J is TRBJ2-7, with a tentative D call TRBD2 (5 bases). With 2 bases removed from V and 3 bases from J, the gap between germline ends came to 11 bases. The CDR3 is made up of 14 amino acids. Germline V gene data show CDR1 as MDHEN and CDR2 as SYDVKM. CDR3 sequence (DNA): TGTGCCAGCAGTTTACCGGACTGGGACTACGAGCAGTACTTC. Its translation: CASSLPDWDYEQYF.

The rearrangement joins TRBV4-3 to TRBJ1-6, with 10 bases matching TRBD1. V gave up 4 bases and J gave up 7 bases; unmatched junction bases: 10. This CDR3 has 17 residues. CDR1 and CDR2 from the germline V gene are LGHNA and YSLEER. The CDR3 DNA reads TGCGCCAGCAGCCTCCATCGACTGACAGGGGGCAATTCACCCCTCCACTTT. Translating it yields CASSLHRLTGGNSPLHF.

This sequence joins TRBV19 and TRBJ2-7; possibly TRBD2 for D (6 bases). CDR3 length: 15 amino acids. Trimming removed 3 bases from V and 7 bases from J, with 19 bases in between. Germline loops: CDR1 LNHDA, CDR2 SQIVND (reference sequence). The CDR3 loop reads CASSISWDAGGEQYF. The CDR3 DNA is TGTGCCAGTAGTATTAGTTGGGACGCCGGAGGGGAGCAGTACTTC.

The chain uses TRBV7-2 and TRBJ1-2; D uncertain. Trimming stripped 1 base from V and 5 bases from J, with 8 bases between. This CDR3 contains 13 residues. Per the germline V gene, CDR1 is SGHTA and CDR2 is FQGNSA. The DNA of the CDR3 is TGTGCCAGCAGCTTAGTCCAGGCATATGGCTACACCTTC. Protein sequence: CASSLVQAYGYTF. The whole variable domain, filled in from reference TRBV7-2 and TRBJ1-2, reads GAGVSQSPSNKVTEKGKDVELRCDPISGHTALYWYRQSLGQGLEFLIYFQGNSAPDKSGLPSDRFSAERTGGSVSTLTIQRTQQEDSAVYLCASSLVQAYGYTFGSGTRLTVV.

CDR3 nucleotide sequence: TGTGCCAGCAGTACCTTTAGCGGGGGGTTGTCCTACGAGCAGTACTTC. This codes for CASSTFSGGLSYEQYF. This rearrangement joins TRBV28 to TRBJ2-7; 10 nucleotides align to TRBD2. The CDR3 spans 16 residues. V lost 5 bases, J lost 1 base, and 8 bases stayed unmatched. Germline V CDR1 and CDR2: MDHEN, SYDVKM.